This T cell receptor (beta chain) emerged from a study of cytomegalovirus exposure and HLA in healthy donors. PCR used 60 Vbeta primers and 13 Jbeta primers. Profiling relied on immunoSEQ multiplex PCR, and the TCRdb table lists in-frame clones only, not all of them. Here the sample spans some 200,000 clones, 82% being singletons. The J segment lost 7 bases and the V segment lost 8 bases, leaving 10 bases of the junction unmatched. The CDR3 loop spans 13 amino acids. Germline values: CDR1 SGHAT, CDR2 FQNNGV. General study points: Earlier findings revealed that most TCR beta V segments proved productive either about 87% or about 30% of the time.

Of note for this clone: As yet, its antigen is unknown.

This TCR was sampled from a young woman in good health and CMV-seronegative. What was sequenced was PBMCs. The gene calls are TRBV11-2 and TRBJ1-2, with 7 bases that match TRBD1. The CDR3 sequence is CASHRTGAFGYTF. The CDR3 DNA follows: TGTGCCAGCCATAGAACAGGGGCCTTTGGCTACACCTTC.